This T cell receptor beta chain was retrieved from a study of T cell repertoires in cytomegalovirus infection. Study at large: Shared public TCR beta signatures pointed to both CMV infection and a matching HLA type.

Notes on the study in general: Predominance within the ex vivo response was attributable to HLA-C-restricted CMV-specific TCR beta clonotypes.

This CDR3 is built from 15 residues. V lost 3 bases and J 6 bases, leaving 15 bases between the germline ends. Via MiXCR, TCRdb re-called the reads, giving one row per CDR3 protein. The table shows hundreds of thousands of distinct CDR3 sequences, with approximately 10% occurring only once. This clonotype was recorded many times. What it recognizes is unknown. The sample was PBMCs. The sequence derives from a human donor in good health (CMV status not recorded). Some clones in this sample may be carry-over from other donors' samples. The chain carries TRBV12-3 or TRBV12-4 and TRBJ1-5; no clear D. In nucleotides, the CDR3 is TGTGCCAGCAGTTTCGATGTCTTGGCAGGTCAGCCCCAGCATTTT. As protein: CASSFDVLAGQPQHF.